These 24 T cell receptor beta chains originate from one sample sequenced in a study of PD-1 blockade in classical Hodgkin lymphoma. Some clones are missing from TCRdb's copy, which holds only in-frame ones; the method was immunoSEQ multiplex PCR. The sample carries around 22,000 clones, over 75% recorded once. With no exception, relapse followed autologous stem cell transplantation in all patients, and brentuximab vedotin exposure varied. Sequencing used peripheral blood mononuclear cells (PBMCs), obtained before the second cycle of nivolumab. These receptors originate from a human donor with classical Hodgkin lymphoma.

The chain combines TRBV28 with TRBJ2-5; 10 nucleotides agree with TRBD2. This CDR3 is 18 amino acids long. Per germline, CDR1 MDHEN and CDR2 SYDVKM. V lost 5 bases, J lost 3 bases, and 15 bases stayed unmatched. As DNA, the CDR3 is TGTGCCAGCAGTCCCTCGTCGCTAGCGGGGGCCGTAGAAGAGACCCAGTACTTC. The encoded protein is CASSPSSLAGAVEETQYF.

The genes are TRBV18 and TRBJ1-3, with D unclear. The CDR3 loop spans 16 amino acids. CDR1 KGHSH and CDR2 LQKENI come from the germline V gene. V shed 3 bases and J shed 0 bases, with 12 bases lying between them. CDR3: CASSPRQANSGNTIYF. The CDR3 DNA reads TGTGCCAGCTCACCTAGGCAGGCAAACTCTGGAAACACCATATATTTT.

The chain recombines TRBV5-5 with TRBJ2-7, with a weak D call TRBD1 (5 bases). The germline gives CDR1 SGHKS, CDR2 YYEKEE (reference sequence). CDR3 length equals 13 residues. Trimming pared 4 bases from V and 6 bases from J, leaving 14 bases between. CDR3 amino acids: CASSAAAGPEQYF. The CDR3 coding sequence is TGTGCCAGCAGCGCGGCGGCAGGGCCCGAGCAGTACTTC.

The chain carries TRBV4-1 and TRBJ2-1; no definite D call. V was trimmed by 5 bases and J by 8 bases, leaving 25 bases between them. Germline assignment: CDR1 MGHRA and CDR2 YSYEKL. The CDR3 sequence is 17 residues long. This CDR3 is CASSAPSRAPDGDEQFF. CDR3 in DNA: TGCGCCAGCAGCGCACCCTCCCGGGCCCCCGATGGCGATGAGCAGTTCTTC.

This sequence joins TRBV5-1 and TRBJ2-3; 9 bases fit TRBD1. CDR1 SGHRS and CDR2 YFSETQ come from the germline V gene. The junction had 3 bases not matched to a gene; V was cut back by 5 bases and J by 2 bases. This CDR3 has 14 residues. CDR3 bases: TGCGCCAGCAGGCGGACAGGGGTCACAGATACGCAGTATTTT. This gives the protein CASRRTGVTDTQYF.

The chain couples TRBV5-1 to TRBJ1-1, with D possibly TRBD1 on 5 matching bases. Germline lookup yields CDR1 SGHRS and CDR2 YFSETQ. With 0 bases removed from V and 7 bases from J, the gap between germline ends came to 7 bases. The CDR3 sequence is 12 residues long. The CDR3 spells CASSLGRGEAFF. Here the CDR3 DNA reads TGCGCCAGCAGCTTGGGGAGGGGTGAAGCTTTCTTT.

The rearrangement joins TRBV6-6 to TRBJ2-7; D possibly corresponds to TRBD1 (5 bases). This CDR3 contains 12 residues. The V gene's germline CDR1 is MNHNY and CDR2 SVGAGI (reference sequence). Trimming left V 2 bases short and J 4 bases short, with 6 bases between. The CDR3 reads CASSYQGYEQYV. CDR3 DNA sequence: TGTGCCAGCAGTTACCAGGGATACGAGCAGTACGTC.

The V and J genes are TRBV4-3 and TRBJ2-2; unclear D gene. The germline V gene encodes CDR1 LGHNA and CDR2 YSLEER. The CDR3 loop spans 13 amino acids. V lost 4 bases, J lost 8 bases, and 11 bases lay in between. The CDR3 DNA reads as TGCGCCAGCAGCCCTACGATCCAAGGGGAGCTGTTTTTT. Protein product: CASSPTIQGELFF.

This chain joins TRBV5-1 and TRBJ2-5; possibly TRBD1 or TRBD2 for D (5 bases each). This CDR3 contains 14 residues. Germline CDR1 SGHRS, CDR2 YFSETQ. Trimming removed 5 bases from V and 5 bases from J, with 16 bases in between. As DNA, the CDR3 is TGCGCCAGCAGATCAGGGACCCGAGGGGAGACCCAGTACTTC. Translating gives CASRSGTRGETQYF.

This clone was seen only a few times. The chain recombines TRBV5-5 with TRBJ2-5; D unclear. Looked up from germline, CDR1 is SGHKS and CDR2 is YYEKEE (reference sequence). The CDR3 loop spans 13 amino acids. V lost 0 bases, J lost 1 base, and 4 bases lay in between. The CDR3 coding sequence is TGTGCCAGCAGCTTGGGGACCCAAGAGACCCAGTACTTC. Translation: CASSLGTQETQYF.

The J gene is TRBJ1-1, the V gene TRBV19; a weak D match, TRBD1 (5 bases). V was cut by 5 bases and J by 1 base, with 17 bases left in between. This CDR3 is built from 16 residues. The germline gives CDR1 LNHDA, CDR2 SQIVND (reference sequence). The CDR3 DNA is TGTGCCAGTAGTTTTGCGGGGCCTCGAGGGAACACTGAAGCTTTCTTT. It encodes CASSFAGPRGNTEAFF.

CDR3 nucleotides: TGCGCCAGCAGTGAGTCGGGACAGGGACTATCCTCTTATGGCTACACCTTC. This translates into CASSESGQGLSSYGYTF. The chain has TRBV10-2 and TRBJ1-2; 9 bases match TRBD1. The CDR3 is 17 amino acids. J lost 5 bases, V lost 0 bases, and 10 bases had no gene match. Germline V gives CDR1 WSHSY, CDR2 SAAADI.

The chain couples TRBV2 to TRBJ2-7; a weak D match, TRBD1 (6 bases). This CDR3 region has 12 residues. The germline gives CDR1 SNHLY, CDR2 FYNNEI. V was pared by 3 bases and J by 6 bases, with 9 bases between. The CDR3 DNA reads as TGTGCCAGCAGTGACAGGGGTTCCGAGCAGTACGTC. It is translated as CASSDRGSEQYV.

The chain employs TRBV5-1 and TRBJ2-1; 9 nucleotides align to TRBD2. V shed 1 base and J 9 bases; nucleotides not matched to a gene: 8. The CDR3 contains 15 residues. In germline, CDR1 is SGHRS, CDR2 YFSETQ. The CDR3 loop reads CASSLTGTSTVEQFF. CDR3 nucleotides: TGCGCCAGCAGCTTGACCGGGACTAGCACTGTTGAGCAGTTCTTC. Full variable domain (remainder filled in from reference TRBV5-1 and TRBJ2-1): KAGVTQTPRYLIKTRGQQVTLSCSPISGHRSVSWYQQTPGQGLQFLFEYFSETQRNKGNFPGRFSGRQFSNSRSEMNVSTLELGDSALYLCASSLTGTSTVEQFFGPGTRLTVL.

The rearrangement uses TRBV28 and TRBJ2-7, with no clear D. Per the germline V gene, CDR1 is MDHEN and CDR2 is SYDVKM. This CDR3 comprises 16 residues. Trimming cost V 2 bases and J 4 bases, with 18 bases left between them. This CDR3 is CASSLNKDPKIYEQYV. The CDR3 coding sequence is TGTGCCAGCAGTTTAAATAAGGACCCGAAAATTTACGAGCAGTACGTC.

This clone appeared once. The genes are TRBV11-2 and TRBJ1-1; the D gene is possibly TRBD1 (5 bases). The germline V gene encodes CDR1 SGHAT and CDR2 FQNNGV. Trimming stripped 1 base from V and 1 base from J, with 16 bases between. This CDR3 contains 17 residues. The CDR3 DNA reads TGTGCCAGCAGCTTAGGCCGGGGCGGGAGAGGGAACACTGAAGCTTTCTTT. Protein product: CASSLGRGGRGNTEAFF. Supplemented by reference TRBV11-2 and TRBJ1-1, the full variable domain reads EAGVAQSPRYKIIEKRQSVAFWCNPISGHATLYWYQQILGQGPKLLIQFQNNGVVDDSQLPKDRFSAERLKGVDSTLKIQPAKLEDSAVYLCASSLGRGGRGNTEAFFGQGTRLTVV.

J is TRBJ1-1 and V is TRBV4-3; TRBD1 is a possible D gene (5 bases). Trimming cost V 4 bases and J 4 bases, with 22 bases left between them. Per the germline V gene, CDR1 is LGHNA and CDR2 is YSLEER. This CDR3 is built from 17 residues. CDR3 in DNA: TGCGCCAGCAGCCGAGAGATCCAGGGCAAAAGTGGCACTGAAGCTTTCTTT. Its translation is CASSREIQGKSGTEAFF.

CDR3 amino acids: CASSSWVAGRVEQFF. CDR3 bases: TGTGCCAGCAGCTCCTGGGTAGCGGGGCGGGTTGAGCAGTTCTTC. The chain uses TRBV7-2 and TRBJ2-1; 8 positions agree with TRBD2. Germline V CDR1 and CDR2: SGHTA, FQGNSA. V lost 4 bases to trimming and J lost 9 bases; unmatched junction nucleotides: 11. The CDR3 has 15 residues.

The chain combines TRBV5-6 with TRBJ1-2; no clear D. Trimming shortened V by 5 bases and J by 8 bases, and 16 bases separated the two germline ends. The CDR3 loop spans 13 amino acids. Germline CDR1 is SGHDT and CDR2 is YYEEEE. The CDR3 protein is CASSMTLGGGYTF. The CDR3 coding sequence is TGTGCCAGCAGTATGACCCTTGGCGGCGGCTACACCTTC. The full variable domain, in which reference TRBV5-6 and TRBJ1-2 provide the parts outside the CDR3, is DAGVTQSPTHLIKTRGQQVTLRCSPKSGHDTVSWYQQALGQGPQFIFQYYEEEERQRGNFPDRFSGHQFPNYSSELNVNALLLGDSALYLCASSMTLGGGYTFGSGTRLTVV.

This clone was counted a few times. This sequence joins TRBV6-5 and TRBJ2-2; 7 positions agree with TRBD2. CDR3 size: 14 residues. Germline trimming cut 3 bases from V and 9 bases from J; bases unmatched to any gene: 7. Germline lookup yields CDR1 MNHEY and CDR2 SVGAGI. In nucleotides, the CDR3 is TGTGCCAGCAGTTATTTGGGGCGGGGGAGGGAGCTGTTTTTT. Amino acids: CASSYLGRGRELFF.

The CDR3 sequence: CASYRNSDRGRWETQYF. CDR3 nucleotides: TGTGCCAGCTATCGGAACTCGGACAGGGGGCGTTGGGAGACCCAGTACTTC. The genes are TRBV7-8 and TRBJ2-5; TRBD1 aligns across 11 bases. J gave up 5 bases and V 8 bases, and 16 bases lay outside the gene matches. Germline V CDR1 and CDR2: SGHVS, FQNEAQ. The length of the CDR3 is 17 residues.

This clone was counted between two and nine times. The rearrangement links TRBV27 to TRBJ2-7, with 11 bases identical to TRBD1. The CDR3 covers 15 residues. Germline assignment: CDR1 MNHEY and CDR2 SMNVEV (reference sequence). Trimming removed 6 bases from V and 0 bases from J; junction bases left unmatched: 4. CDR3 in DNA: TGTGCCAGCAGAACCGGGACAGGGGGCTCCTACGAGCAGTACTTC. Translated: CASRTGTGGSYEQYF.

The chain links TRBV9 to TRBJ2-1; 7 nucleotides match TRBD1. V dropped 0 bases and J dropped 2; count of bases not matched to a gene: 5. The germline V gene encodes CDR1 SGDLS and CDR2 YYNGEE. CDR3 size: 16 residues. The CDR3 spells CASSVAGQGAYNEQFF. The CDR3 DNA reads TGTGCCAGCAGCGTAGCTGGTCAGGGGGCCTACAATGAGCAGTTCTTC.

The chain carries TRBV7-2 and TRBJ2-5; D remains unclear. The ends were cut back, 5 bases at V and 1 base at J, with 11 bases in the middle. The CDR3 totals 14 residues. Germline V lookup: CDR1 SGHTA, CDR2 FQGNSA. The CDR3 region is CASSPDGGQETQYF. In DNA, the CDR3 is TGTGCCAGCAGCCCAGACGGTGGCCAAGAGACCCAGTACTTC.